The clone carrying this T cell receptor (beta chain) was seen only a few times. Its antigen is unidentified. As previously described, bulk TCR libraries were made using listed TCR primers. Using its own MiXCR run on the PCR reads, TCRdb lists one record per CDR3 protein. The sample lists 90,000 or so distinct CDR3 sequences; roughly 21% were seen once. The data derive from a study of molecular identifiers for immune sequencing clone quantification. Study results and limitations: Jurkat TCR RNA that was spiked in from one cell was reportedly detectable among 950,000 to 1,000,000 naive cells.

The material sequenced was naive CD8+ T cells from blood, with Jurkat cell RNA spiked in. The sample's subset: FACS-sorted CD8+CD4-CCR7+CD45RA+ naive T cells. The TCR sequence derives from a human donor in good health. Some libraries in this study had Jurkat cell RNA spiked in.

The CDR3 nucleotides read TGTGCCAGTTTCGCCGATCCTGAGTCTCCGAGCTCCTACAATGAGCAGTTCTTC. It is translated as CASFADPESPSSYNEQFF. The V call is TRBV9, the J call TRBJ2-1; D is undetermined. V gave up 8 bases and J gave up 0 bases, with 24 bases separating them. CDR3 length: 18 amino acids. CDR1 and CDR2 from the germline V gene are SGDLS and YYNGEE.